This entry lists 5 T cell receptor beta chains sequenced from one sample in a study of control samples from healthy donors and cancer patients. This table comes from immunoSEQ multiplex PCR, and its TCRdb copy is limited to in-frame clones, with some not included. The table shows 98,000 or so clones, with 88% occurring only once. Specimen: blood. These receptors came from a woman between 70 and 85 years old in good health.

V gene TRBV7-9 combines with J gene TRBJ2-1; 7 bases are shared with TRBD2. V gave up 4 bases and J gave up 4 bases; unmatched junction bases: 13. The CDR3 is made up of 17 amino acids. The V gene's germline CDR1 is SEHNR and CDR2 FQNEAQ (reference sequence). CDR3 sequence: CASSSLGTSALYNEQFF. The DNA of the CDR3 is TGTGCCAGCAGCTCGTTGGGTACTAGCGCTCTATACAATGAGCAGTTCTTC.

The CDR3 protein is CASSSRGGRRTEAFF. The CDR3 nucleotides read TGCGCCAGCAGCTCAAGGGGGGGGCGCAGAACTGAAGCTTTCTTT. The chain carries TRBV5-1 and TRBJ1-1; a possible D gene is TRBD1 (6 bases). Trimming removed 3 bases at V and 5 bases at J, with 17 bases between. CDR1 is SGHRS, CDR2 YFSETQ, per germline. The CDR3 loop spans 15 amino acids.

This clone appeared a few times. The CDR3: CASSEAGGVSPYGYTF. CDR3 sequence (DNA): TGTGCCAGCAGTGAAGCAGGTGGGGTTAGCCCCTATGGCTACACCTTC. The chain employs TRBV6-1 and TRBJ1-2; no clear D. Trimming took 0 bases from V and 4 from J, leaving 15 bases between them. In germline, CDR1 is MNHNS, CDR2 SASEGT. This CDR3 contains 16 residues.

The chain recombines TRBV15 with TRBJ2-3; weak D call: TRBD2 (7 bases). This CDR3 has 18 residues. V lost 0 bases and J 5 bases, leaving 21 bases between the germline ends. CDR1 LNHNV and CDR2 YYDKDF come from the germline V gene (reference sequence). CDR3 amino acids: CATSRDRPSRGAEDTQYF. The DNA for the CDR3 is TGTGCCACCAGCAGAGATCGTCCCTCCCGGGGGGCTGAAGATACGCAGTATTTT. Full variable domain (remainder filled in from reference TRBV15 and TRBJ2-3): DAMVIQNPRYQVTQFGKPVTLSCSQTLNHNVMYWYQQKSSQAPKLLFHYYDKDFNNEADTPDNFQSRRPNTSFCFLDIRSPGLGDTAMYLCATSRDRPSRGAEDTQYFGPGTRLTVL.

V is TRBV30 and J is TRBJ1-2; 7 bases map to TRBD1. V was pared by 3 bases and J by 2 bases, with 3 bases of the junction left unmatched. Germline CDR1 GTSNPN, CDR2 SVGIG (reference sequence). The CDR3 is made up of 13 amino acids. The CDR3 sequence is CAWSQQGNYGYTF. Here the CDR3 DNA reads TGTGCCTGGAGCCAACAGGGGAACTATGGCTACACCTTC.